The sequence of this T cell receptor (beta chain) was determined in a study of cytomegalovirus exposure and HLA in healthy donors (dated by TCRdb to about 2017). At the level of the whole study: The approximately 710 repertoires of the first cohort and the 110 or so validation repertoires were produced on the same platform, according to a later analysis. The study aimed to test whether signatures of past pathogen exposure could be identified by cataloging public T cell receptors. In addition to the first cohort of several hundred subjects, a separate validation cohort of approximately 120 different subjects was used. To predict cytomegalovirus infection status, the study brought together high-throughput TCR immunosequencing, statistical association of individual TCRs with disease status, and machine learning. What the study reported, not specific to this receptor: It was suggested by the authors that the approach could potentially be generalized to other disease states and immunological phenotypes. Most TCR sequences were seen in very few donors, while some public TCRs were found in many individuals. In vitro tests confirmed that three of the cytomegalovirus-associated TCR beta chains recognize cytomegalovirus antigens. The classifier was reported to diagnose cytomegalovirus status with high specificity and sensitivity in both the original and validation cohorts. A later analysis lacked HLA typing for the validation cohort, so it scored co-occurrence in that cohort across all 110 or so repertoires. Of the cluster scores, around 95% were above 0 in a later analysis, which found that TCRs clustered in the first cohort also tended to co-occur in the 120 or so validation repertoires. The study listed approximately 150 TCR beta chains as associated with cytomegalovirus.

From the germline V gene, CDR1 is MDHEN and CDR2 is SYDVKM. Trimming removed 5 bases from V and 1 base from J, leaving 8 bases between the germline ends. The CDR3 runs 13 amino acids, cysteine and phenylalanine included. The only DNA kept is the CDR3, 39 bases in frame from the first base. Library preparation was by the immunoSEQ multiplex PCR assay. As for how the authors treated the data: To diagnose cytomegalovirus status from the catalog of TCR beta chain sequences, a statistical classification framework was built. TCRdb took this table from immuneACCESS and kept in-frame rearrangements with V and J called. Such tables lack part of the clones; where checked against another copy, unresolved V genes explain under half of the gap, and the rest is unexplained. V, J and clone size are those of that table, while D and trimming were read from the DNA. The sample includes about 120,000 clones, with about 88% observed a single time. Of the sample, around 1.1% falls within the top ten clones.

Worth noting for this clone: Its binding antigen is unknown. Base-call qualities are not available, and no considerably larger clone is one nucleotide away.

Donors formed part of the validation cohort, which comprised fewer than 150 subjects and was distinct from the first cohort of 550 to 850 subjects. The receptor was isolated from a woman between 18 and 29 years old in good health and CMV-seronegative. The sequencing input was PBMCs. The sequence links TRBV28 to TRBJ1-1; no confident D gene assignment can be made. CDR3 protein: CASSPSGNTEAFF. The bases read TGTGCCAGCAGTCCCTCCGGGAACACTGAAGCTTTCTTT.